Below are 30 T cell receptor beta chains sequenced from a single sample in a study of cytotoxic CD8 clonotypes in ibrutinib-treated CLL. TCRdb's table, derived via immunoSEQ multiplex PCR, lists solely in-frame clones and lacks some. The data hold about 130,000 clones, with roughly 83% observed a single time. The sequenced sample was PBMCs, obtained after 12 months of ibrutinib treatment. The receptor source for this set is a human donor with chronic lymphocytic leukemia.

The chain links TRBV5-1 to TRBJ2-5; D gene ambiguous. In germline, CDR1 is SGHRS, CDR2 YFSETQ. The CDR3 totals 14 residues. Trimming removed 4 bases from V and 4 bases from J, with 14 bases in between. CDR3 coding DNA: TGCGCCAGCAGCCCAATCGGAGTGGTAGAGACCCAGTACTTC. This sequence encodes CASSPIGVVETQYF.

The V gene is TRBV4-1, the J gene TRBJ2-3; TRBD1 or TRBD2 may be the D gene (6 bases each). The CDR3 consists of 16 residues. In germline, CDR1 is MGHRA, CDR2 YSYEKL. V was clipped by 4 bases and J by 8 bases, with 22 bases between them. DNA for the CDR3: TGCGCCAGCAGCCCTGATGTCAGGGGACTCCATGTTACGCAGTATTTT. The encoded protein is CASSPDVRGLHVTQYF.

Comment on this clone: Within the sample, other DNA sequences also encode this same CDR3. V usage is TRBV30 and J usage is TRBJ1-2; D gene unclear. V was shortened by 3 bases and J by 2 bases, with 4 bases between the two germline ends. Germline V lookup: CDR1 GTSNPN, CDR2 SVGIG (reference sequence). This CDR3 region has 11 residues. The CDR3 DNA reads TGTGCCTGGAGCCTCAACTATGGCTACACCTTC. It translates to CAWSLNYGYTF.

The chain is built from TRBV7-9 and TRBJ2-1; D not resolved. V was clipped by 1 base and J by 15 bases, with 19 bases between them. This CDR3 is built from 14 residues. Germline CDR1 is SEHNR and CDR2 is FQNEAQ (reference sequence). CDR3 sequence reads: CASSLGSGGGPGFF. The CDR3 nucleotides read TGTGCCAGCAGCTTAGGTTCGGGTGGCGGACCCGGGTTCTTC.

This clone showed up just a few times. This chain links TRBV7-2 with TRBJ1-5; TRBD1 is a possible D gene (5 bases). Per germline, CDR1 SGHTA and CDR2 FQGNSA. Trimming cost V 4 bases and J 0 bases, with 13 bases left between them. The CDR3 spans 16 residues. The CDR3 DNA follows: TGTGCCAGCAGCTCCCGTGGGGGGTATAGCAATCAGCCCCAGCATTTT. Translating it yields CASSSRGGYSNQPQHF.

The rearrangement links TRBV4-3 to TRBJ2-2; 8 bases map to TRBD2. The CDR3 is made up of 15 amino acids. The V segment lost 0 bases and the J segment 7 bases; nucleotides outside the gene matches: 4. Per the germline V gene, CDR1 is LGHNA and CDR2 is YSLEER. The CDR3 bases are TGCGCCAGCAGCCAAGAAGGACTAGCTGGCGGGGAGCTGTTTTTT. The encoded protein is CASSQEGLAGGELFF.

The gene calls are TRBV27 and TRBJ2-7; D is ambiguous. Germline V gives CDR1 MNHEY, CDR2 SMNVEV (reference sequence). The V end was cut by 0 bases, the J end by 6 bases, with 18 bases between. This CDR3 is built from 16 residues. CDR3 region: CASSLSNFFVRFEQYF. The CDR3 DNA reads TGTGCCAGCAGTTTATCGAATTTTTTTGTAAGATTCGAGCAGTACTTC.

The chain couples TRBV28 to TRBJ1-4; D call uncertain. Trimming left V 2 bases short and J 8 bases short, with 12 bases between. There are 14 residues in the CDR3. Germline V gene sequence: CDR1 MDHEN, CDR2 SYDVKM. In DNA form, the CDR3 reads TGTGCCAGCAGTTTAAGTGGGGTCGAGGAAAAACTGTTTTTT. This encodes CASSLSGVEEKLFF. Supplemented by reference TRBV28 and TRBJ1-4, the full variable domain reads DVKVTQSSRYLVKRTGEKVFLECVQDMDHENMFWYRQDPGLGLRLIYFSYDVKMKEKGDIPEGYSVSREKKERFSLILESASTNQTSMYLCASSLSGVEEKLFFGSGTQLSVL.

This rearrangement joins TRBV29-1 to TRBJ1-3, with 9 bases lining up with TRBD1. V lost 4 bases and J lost 3; bases outside the gene matches: 7. CDR3 length equals 15 residues. Germline V CDR1 and CDR2: SQVTM, ANQGSEA. CDR3 coding DNA: TGCAGCGTTGTTGGACAGGGGCAACTTGGAAACACCATATATTTT. Encoded protein: CSVVGQGQLGNTIYF. The full variable domain, in which reference TRBV29-1 and TRBJ1-3 provide the parts outside the CDR3, is SAVISQKPSRDICQRGTSLTIQCQVDSQVTMMFWYRQQPGQSLTLIATANQGSEATYESGFVIDKFPISRPNLTFSTLTVSNMSPEDSSIYLCSVVGQGQLGNTIYFGEGSWLTVV.

This clone was seen once. The chain combines TRBV2 with TRBJ2-7; 10 positions agree with TRBD1. The germline CDR1 and CDR2 sequences are SNHLY and FYNNEI. Unmatched junction bases numbered 7, after V lost 6 bases and J lost 2 bases. The CDR3 length is 15 residues. The CDR3 bases are TGTGCCAGCAGGGACGGGACAGGGGACCCCTACGAGCAGTACTTC. It yields the protein CASRDGTGDPYEQYF.

This rearrangement joins TRBV19 to TRBJ1-2; 8 nucleotides line up with TRBD1. The CDR3 is 14 residues long. V shed 7 bases, J shed 5 bases, and the junction held 9 bases outside the gene matches. CDR1 and CDR2 (germline): LNHDA, SQIVND (reference sequence). This chain's CDR3 is CASTDKTGDYGYTF. In nucleotides, the CDR3 is TGTGCCAGTACGGACAAGACAGGGGATTATGGCTACACCTTC.

The chain carries TRBV10-2 and TRBJ2-5, with 8 bases matching TRBD2. The germline V gene encodes CDR1 WSHSY and CDR2 SAAADI. The trim removed 2 bases at V and 4 bases at J, leaving 18 bases unmatched. The length of the CDR3 is 19 residues. The CDR3 sequence is CASSEMGLVKSVVRETQYF. CDR3 sequence (DNA): TGCGCCAGCAGTGAGATGGGACTAGTAAAGAGTGTGGTTAGAGAGACCCAGTACTTC.

The chain links TRBV19 to TRBJ2-7; D is unresolved. The CDR3 is 12 amino acids. CDR1 and CDR2 from the germline V gene are LNHDA and SQIVND (reference sequence). V was shortened by 5 bases and J by 4 bases, with 9 bases between the two germline ends. The CDR3 loop reads CASSLGEYEQYF. The CDR3 coding sequence is TGTGCCAGTAGTCTCGGAGAATACGAGCAGTACTTC. The entire variable domain, with the rest obtained from reference TRBV19 and TRBJ2-7, is as follows: DGGITQSPKYLFRKEGQNVTLSCEQNLNHDAMYWYRQDPGQGLRLIYYSQIVNDFQKGDIAEGYSVSREKKESFPLTVTSAQKNPTAFYLCASSLGEYEQYFGPGTRLTVT.

CDR3 coding DNA: TGTGCCAGCAGTACTATAGTTGAGCAGTTCTTC. It codes for CASSTIVEQFF. This rearrangement joins TRBV7-8 to TRBJ2-1; D is undetermined. The germline V gene encodes CDR1 SGHVS and CDR2 FQNEAQ. Trimming took 6 bases from V and 9 from J, leaving 9 bases between them. This CDR3 region has 11 residues.

The rearrangement joins TRBV6-1 to TRBJ2-7; 9 nucleotides agree with TRBD2. CDR3 length: 16 amino acids. CDR1 is MNHNS and CDR2 is SASEGT in the germline V gene. Unmatched junction bases numbered 8, after V lost 0 bases and J lost 5 bases. CDR3 residues: CASSEAFLAGSHEQYF. In DNA form, the CDR3 reads TGTGCCAGCAGTGAAGCGTTTCTAGCGGGAAGCCACGAGCAGTACTTC.

The chain couples TRBV30 to TRBJ2-3; D is uncertain. V lost 4 bases, J lost 2 bases, and 13 bases lay in between. The CDR3 length is 14 residues. The germline V gene has CDR1 GTSNPN and CDR2 SVGIG (reference sequence). The chain's CDR3 is CAWTPGQNTDTQYF. The CDR3 nucleotides are TGTGCCTGGACTCCAGGCCAGAACACAGATACGCAGTATTTT.

The chain has TRBV28 and TRBJ2-7, with 7 positions matching TRBD2. After removal of 5 bases from V and 4 bases from J, the junction contained 14 bases not matched to a gene. The CDR3 is made up of 16 amino acids. Germline V gene data show CDR1 as MDHEN and CDR2 as SYDVKM. CDR3 protein: CASSIAGAGARYEQYF. The DNA of the CDR3 is TGTGCCAGCAGTATAGCCGGGGCGGGAGCTCGATACGAGCAGTACTTC.

This chain links TRBV19 with TRBJ1-6; D possibly corresponds to TRBD1 (5 bases). The CDR3 has 16 residues. The V and J ends lost 3 bases and 7 bases respectively, with 16 bases between them. The germline V gene has CDR1 LNHDA and CDR2 SQIVND (reference sequence). This CDR3 reads CASSIRPGHNNSPLHF. The DNA for the CDR3 is TGTGCCAGTAGTATTCGTCCCGGACATAACAATTCACCCCTCCACTTT.

The chain joins TRBV5-4 to TRBJ2-3, with 10 bases that match TRBD2. V lost 3 bases, J lost 0 bases, and 10 bases stayed unmatched. Germline values: CDR1 SGHNT, CDR2 YYREEE (reference sequence). This CDR3 has 18 residues. CDR3 DNA sequence: TGTGCCAGCAGCTATACTAGCGGGATCTCATCTAGCACAGATACGCAGTATTTT. Its protein product is CASSYTSGISSSTDTQYF.

The chain couples TRBV7-2 to TRBJ2-1; 12 nucleotides line up with TRBD2. Germline V lookup: CDR1 SGHTA, CDR2 FQGNSA. This CDR3 region has 15 residues. The trim removed 3 bases at V and 9 bases at J, leaving 6 bases unmatched. CDR3 sequence (DNA): TGTGCCAGCAGCTTCCTGACTAGCGGGAGTTTTGAGCAGTTCTTC. It yields the protein CASSFLTSGSFEQFF.

The chain links TRBV18 to TRBJ2-4; D gene ambiguous. Germline CDR1 and CDR2: KGHSH and LQKENI. V lost 0 bases and J lost 0, with 3 bases in between. This CDR3 has 14 amino acids. DNA of the CDR3: TGTGCCAGCTCACCACCAGGAGCCAAAAACATTCAGTACTTC. It is translated as CASSPPGAKNIQYF.

The chain uses TRBV20-1 and TRBJ2-7, with D hard to call. Trimming shortened V by 3 bases and J by 3 bases, and 6 bases separated the two germline ends. The CDR3 consists of 11 residues. Germline lookup yields CDR1 DFQATT and CDR2 SNEGSKA (reference sequence). CDR3 loop: CSASRVYEQYF. The CDR3 DNA reads TGCAGTGCTAGCCGAGTCTACGAGCAGTACTTC.

The CDR3 DNA sequence: TGTGCCAGCAGTTCCCCGGGACAGGGGGCTTTCGAGCAGTTCTTC. This codes for CASSSPGQGAFEQFF. The chain joins TRBV28 to TRBJ2-1; 12 positions match TRBD1. With 4 bases clipped from V and 10 bases from J, the junction kept 8 bases outside the gene matches. The CDR3 runs 15 residues. CDR1 is MDHEN and CDR2 is SYDVKM in the germline V gene.

V usage is TRBV4-1 and J usage is TRBJ1-5, with a possible D match to TRBD1 (5 bases). The CDR3 has 15 amino acids. Germline V lookup: CDR1 MGHRA, CDR2 YSYEKL. Trimming took off 0 bases at V and 4 bases at J, with 10 bases between the two ends. The CDR3 DNA is TGCGCCAGCAGCCAAGACGGGGGGTCTAATCAGCCCCAGCATTTT. Translation: CASSQDGGSNQPQHF.

The gene calls are TRBV5-5 and TRBJ1-3; D is possibly TRBD1 (5 bases). This CDR3 has 15 amino acids. Germline assignment: CDR1 SGHKS and CDR2 YYEKEE (reference sequence). The ends were cut back, 0 bases at V and 0 bases at J, with 7 bases in the middle. CDR3 sequence reads: CASSLDRTSGNTIYF. In nucleotides, the CDR3 is TGTGCCAGCAGCTTGGACAGGACCTCTGGAAACACCATATATTTT.

The rearrangement joins TRBV9 to TRBJ2-1; 11 nucleotides line up with TRBD2. Germline V gene lookup returns CDR1 SGDLS and CDR2 YYNGEE. This CDR3 contains 15 residues. Trimming at V came to 0 bases and at J to 7 bases, leaving 3 bases not matched to a gene. CDR3 coding DNA: TGTGCCAGCAGCGTAGGAGCTAGCGGGAGGAATGAGCAGTTCTTC. Amino acid sequence: CASSVGASGRNEQFF.

This clone has a handful of counts. The chain links TRBV6-5 to TRBJ2-7; TRBD1 agrees at 7 bases. Germline CDR1 reads MNHEY; CDR2 reads SVGAGI. This CDR3 has 16 amino acids. V gave up 2 bases and J gave up 3 bases; unmatched junction bases: 10. The CDR3 bases are TGTGCCAGCAGTTACCAGATCGGGTCAGGGGGCTACGAGCAGTACTTC. Translation: CASSYQIGSGGYEQYF.

The chain recombines TRBV19 with TRBJ1-5; D unresolved. Trimming stripped 5 bases from V and 7 bases from J, with 12 bases between. Germline V gives CDR1 LNHDA, CDR2 SQIVND (reference sequence). CDR3 size: 13 residues. This chain's CDR3 is CASSFRGSQPQHF. CDR3 coding DNA: TGTGCCAGTAGTTTCCGGGGATCCCAGCCCCAGCATTTT.

J is TRBJ2-7 and V is TRBV6-5, with 10 positions matching TRBD2. With 10 bases clipped from V and 5 bases from J, the junction kept 2 bases outside the gene matches. This CDR3 has 11 residues. Germline CDR1 and CDR2: MNHEY and SVGAGI. CDR3 region: CATGLAHEQYF. CDR3 bases: TGTGCCACGGGACTAGCGCACGAGCAGTACTTC.

This clone was observed a few times. The chain uses TRBV15 and TRBJ1-2; no firm D call. CDR1 and CDR2 from the germline V gene are LNHNV and YYDKDF (reference sequence). Trimming took off 3 bases at V and 8 bases at J, with 16 bases between the two ends. There are 14 residues in the CDR3. The CDR3 loop is CATSSSSLSVGYTF. CDR3 nucleotides: TGTGCCACCAGCAGTTCCTCTCTCTCGGTAGGCTACACCTTC.